The 8 T cell receptor beta chains below come from one sample, sequenced in a study of spatial heterogeneity in lung cancer. Overall study findings and caveats: One measure, the expanded intratumoral alpha and beta TCR count, tracked tumor mutation counts.

From the 5' RACE reads, TCRdb called clonotypes with MiXCR, one entry per CDR3 protein. The sample has fewer than 20,000 distinct CDR3 sequences, about 7% seen once; the top ten hold less than 25%. These receptors have no identified antigens. Time point indicated: sample taken at primary tumor resection. This material consisted of lung tumor tissue, taken at surgery. Source of these receptors: a female donor with early-stage non-small cell lung cancer.

This clonotype was picked up many times. The chain joins TRBV12-3 or TRBV12-4 to TRBJ2-1, with D perhaps assigned TRBD1 or TRBD2 (6 bases each). This CDR3 comprises 16 residues. Trimming left V 3 bases short and J 8 bases short, with 20 bases between. CDR3 nucleotide sequence: TGTGCCAGCAGTTTGGGGAATCTCGGGGGCTGGGATGAGCAGTTCTTC. It specifies CASSLGNLGGWDEQFF.

The sample holds a few counts of this clonotype. The chain combines TRBV12-3 or TRBV12-4 with TRBJ2-2; 8 nucleotides align to TRBD2. V lost 6 bases and J lost 0; bases outside the gene matches: 3. The CDR3 length is 15 residues. CDR3 sequence reads: CASRGLASNTGELFF. DNA of the CDR3: TGTGCCAGCAGAGGACTAGCTTCGAACACCGGGGAGCTGTTTTTT.

This clonotype was detected a few times. The chain is built from TRBV12-5 and TRBJ2-7; 11 nucleotides line up with TRBD1. Unmatched junction bases numbered 6, after V lost 3 bases and J lost 2 bases. This CDR3 region has 16 residues. Germline V lookup: CDR1 LGHNT, CDR2 FRNRAP. The CDR3 sequence: CASGFFRDRGAYEQYF. The CDR3 DNA is TGTGCTAGTGGTTTCTTCCGGGACAGGGGGGCCTACGAGCAGTACTTC.

This clonotype was counted many times. This sequence joins TRBV20-1 and TRBJ1-5; 8 positions match TRBD1. Per the germline V gene, CDR1 is DFQATT and CDR2 is SNEGSKA (reference sequence). The ends lost 0 bases at V and 5 bases at J; junction bases unmatched: 12. The CDR3 is made up of 17 amino acids. The CDR3 region has the DNA TGCAGTGCTAGAGATTGGGGAACAGGACAGGGAGATCAGCCCCAGCATTTT. Protein: CSARDWGTGQGDQPQHF.

There are a few counts of this clonotype. The DNA for the CDR3 is TGCAGTGCTAGAGACCCCGGGATTACAGATACGCAGTATTTT. Translation gives CSARDPGITDTQYF. The gene calls are TRBV20-1 and TRBJ2-3, with a possible D match to TRBD2 (5 bases). From germline, CDR1 is DFQATT and CDR2 SNEGSKA (reference sequence). The CDR3 is 14 residues long. Trimming shortened V by 0 bases and J by 3 bases, and 10 bases separated the two germline ends.

The sample holds many counts of this clonotype. The V and J genes are TRBV21-1 and TRBJ1-4. TRBV21-1 is reported as a pseudogene. The CDR3 loop spans 15 amino acids. CDR3 DNA: TGTGCCAGCAGCATTCCAGGGAGAGCCAATGAAAAACTGTTTTTT. It codes for CASSIPGRANEKLFF.

In its sample, this clonotype is medium-sized. The chain couples TRBV28 to TRBJ2-1; 10 positions agree with TRBD2. V was pared by 7 bases and J by 3 bases, with 6 bases of the junction left unmatched. This CDR3 is built from 15 residues. Germline loops: CDR1 MDHEN, CDR2 SYDVKM. CDR3 sequence reads: CASTLAGANYNEQFF. The CDR3 DNA sequence: TGTGCCAGCACTCTAGCGGGGGCGAACTACAATGAGCAGTTCTTC.

In its sample, this clonotype was seen many times. The chain combines TRBV6-5 with TRBJ2-5; D ambiguous. V lost 5 bases and J 4 bases, leaving 5 bases between the germline ends. This CDR3 has 11 residues. In germline, CDR1 is MNHEY, CDR2 SVGAGI. As DNA, the CDR3 is TGTGCCAGCAGTCACATAGAGACCCAGTACTTC. This sequence encodes CASSHIETQYF.